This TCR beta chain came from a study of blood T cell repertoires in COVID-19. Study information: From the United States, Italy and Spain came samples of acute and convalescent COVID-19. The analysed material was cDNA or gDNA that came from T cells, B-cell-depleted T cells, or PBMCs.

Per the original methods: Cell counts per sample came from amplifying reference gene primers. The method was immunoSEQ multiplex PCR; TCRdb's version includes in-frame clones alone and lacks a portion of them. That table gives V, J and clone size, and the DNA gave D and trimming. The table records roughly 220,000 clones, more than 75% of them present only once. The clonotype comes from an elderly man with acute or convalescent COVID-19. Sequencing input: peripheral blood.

CDR3 residues: CASSLALSGATDTQYF. Here the CDR3 DNA reads TGCGCCAGCAGCTTGGCCTTAAGCGGGGCCACAGATACGCAGTATTTT. The V and J genes are TRBV5-1 and TRBJ2-3; 7 bases are a match to TRBD2. Germline V lookup: CDR1 SGHRS, CDR2 YFSETQ. Trimming cost V 0 bases and J 2 bases; bases outside gene matches: 6. The length of the CDR3 is 16 residues.